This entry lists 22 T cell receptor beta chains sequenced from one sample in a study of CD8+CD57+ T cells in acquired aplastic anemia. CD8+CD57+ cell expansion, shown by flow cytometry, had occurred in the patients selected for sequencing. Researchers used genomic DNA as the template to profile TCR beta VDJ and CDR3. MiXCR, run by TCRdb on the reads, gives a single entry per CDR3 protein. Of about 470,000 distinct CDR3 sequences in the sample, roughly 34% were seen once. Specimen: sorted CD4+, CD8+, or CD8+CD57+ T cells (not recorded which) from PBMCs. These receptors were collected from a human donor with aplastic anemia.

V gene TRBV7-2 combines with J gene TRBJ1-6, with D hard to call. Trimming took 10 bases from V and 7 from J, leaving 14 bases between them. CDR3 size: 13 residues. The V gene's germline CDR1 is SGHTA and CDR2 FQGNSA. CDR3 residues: CATSPVQNSPLHF. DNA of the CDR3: TGTGCCACCTCCCCGGTGCAGAATTCACCCCTCCACTTT. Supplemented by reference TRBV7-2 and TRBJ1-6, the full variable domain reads GAGVSQSPSNKVTEKGKDVELRCDPISGHTALYWYRQSLGQGLEFLIYFQGNSAPDKSGLPSDRFSAERTGGSVSTLTIQRTQQEDSAVYLCATSPVQNSPLHFGNGTRLTVT.

This chain's CDR3 is CASSVALGGRGYNEQFF. The CDR3 DNA follows: TGTGCCAGCAGCGTAGCTTTGGGCGGGAGGGGTTACAATGAGCAGTTCTTC. The chain couples TRBV9 to TRBJ2-1; 9 bases agree with TRBD2. The germline V gene encodes CDR1 SGDLS and CDR2 YYNGEE. The CDR3 covers 17 residues. Germline trimming cut 0 bases from V and 4 bases from J; bases unmatched to any gene: 8.

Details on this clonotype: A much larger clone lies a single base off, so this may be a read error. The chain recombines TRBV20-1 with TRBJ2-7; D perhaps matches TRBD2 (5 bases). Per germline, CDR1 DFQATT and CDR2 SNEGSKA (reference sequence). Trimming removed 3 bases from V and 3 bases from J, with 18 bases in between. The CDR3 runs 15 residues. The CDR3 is CSASRAADPDYEQYF. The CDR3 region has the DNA TGCAGTGCTAGCAGAGCGGCGGATCCCGACTACGAGCAGTACTTC.

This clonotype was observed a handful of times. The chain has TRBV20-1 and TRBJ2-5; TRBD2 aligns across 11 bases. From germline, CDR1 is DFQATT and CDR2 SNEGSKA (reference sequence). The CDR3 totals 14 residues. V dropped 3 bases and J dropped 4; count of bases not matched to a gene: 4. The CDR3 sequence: CSASTSGSVETQYF. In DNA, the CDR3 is TGCAGTGCTAGTACTAGCGGGAGTGTAGAGACCCAGTACTTC.

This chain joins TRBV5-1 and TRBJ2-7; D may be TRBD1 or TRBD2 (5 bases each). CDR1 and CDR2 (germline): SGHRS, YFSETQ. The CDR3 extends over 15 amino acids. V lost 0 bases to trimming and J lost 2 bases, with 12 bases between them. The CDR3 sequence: CASSLDRGLTYEQYF. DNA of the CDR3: TGCGCCAGCAGCTTGGATCGGGGCCTAACCTACGAGCAGTACTTC.

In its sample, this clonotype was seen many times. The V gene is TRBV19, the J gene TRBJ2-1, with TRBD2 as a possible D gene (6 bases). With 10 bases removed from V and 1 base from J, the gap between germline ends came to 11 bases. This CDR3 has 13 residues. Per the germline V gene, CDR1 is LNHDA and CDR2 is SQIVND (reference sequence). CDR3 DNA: TGTGCCACCACCGGGAGTTCCTACAATGAGCAGTTCTTC. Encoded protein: CATTGSSYNEQFF.

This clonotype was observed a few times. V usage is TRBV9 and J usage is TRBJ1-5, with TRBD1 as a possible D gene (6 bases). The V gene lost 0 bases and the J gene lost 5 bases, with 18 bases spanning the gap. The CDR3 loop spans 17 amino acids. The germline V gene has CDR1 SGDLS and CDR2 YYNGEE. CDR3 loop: CASSVVLIRGHDQPQHF. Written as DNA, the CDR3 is TGTGCCAGCAGCGTAGTGTTAATCAGGGGCCACGATCAGCCCCAGCATTTT.

DNA for the CDR3: TGTGCCAGTAGTATAGAGCGTCTAGCGGGGGTATCCGGGGAGCTGTTTTTT. Translating gives CASSIERLAGVSGELFF. The rearrangement uses TRBV19 and TRBJ2-2; 10 nucleotides agree with TRBD2. V lost 0 bases and J lost 6; bases outside the gene matches: 7. CDR3 size: 17 residues. From germline, CDR1 is LNHDA and CDR2 SQIVND (reference sequence).

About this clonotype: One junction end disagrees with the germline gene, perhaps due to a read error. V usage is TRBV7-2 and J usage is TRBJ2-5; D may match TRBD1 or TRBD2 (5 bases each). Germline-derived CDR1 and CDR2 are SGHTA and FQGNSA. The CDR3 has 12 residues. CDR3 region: CASSGRGETRYF. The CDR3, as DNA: TGTGCCAGCAGCGGGAGAGGGGAGACCCGGTACTTC.

This CDR3 reads CASSFSSARNTEAFF. In nucleotides, the CDR3 is TGCGCCAGCAGCTTTTCATCCGCCAGGAACACTGAAGCTTTCTTT. The chain combines TRBV5-1 with TRBJ1-1; no clear D. V lost 2 bases, J lost 1 base, and 12 bases lay in between. The germline gives CDR1 SGHRS, CDR2 YFSETQ. The CDR3 has 15 residues.

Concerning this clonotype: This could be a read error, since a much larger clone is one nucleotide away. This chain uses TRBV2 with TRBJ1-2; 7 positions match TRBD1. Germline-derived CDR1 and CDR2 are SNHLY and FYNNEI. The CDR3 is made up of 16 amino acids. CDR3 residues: CASREELEGAVNGYTF. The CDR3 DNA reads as TGTGCCAGCCGTGAAGAGTTGGAGGGGGCGGTTAATGGCTACACCTTC.

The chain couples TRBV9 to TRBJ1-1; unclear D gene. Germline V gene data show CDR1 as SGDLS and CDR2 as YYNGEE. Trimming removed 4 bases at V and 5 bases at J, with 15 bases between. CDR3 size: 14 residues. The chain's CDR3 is CASSQRREATEAFF. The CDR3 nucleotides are TGTGCCAGCAGCCAAAGGAGGGAAGCGACTGAAGCTTTCTTT.

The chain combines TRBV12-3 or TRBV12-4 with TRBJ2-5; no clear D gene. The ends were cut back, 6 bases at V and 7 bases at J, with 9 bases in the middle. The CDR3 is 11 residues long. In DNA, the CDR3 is TGTGCCAGCAGCAGATCAGGGACCCAGTACTTC. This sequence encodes CASSRSGTQYF.

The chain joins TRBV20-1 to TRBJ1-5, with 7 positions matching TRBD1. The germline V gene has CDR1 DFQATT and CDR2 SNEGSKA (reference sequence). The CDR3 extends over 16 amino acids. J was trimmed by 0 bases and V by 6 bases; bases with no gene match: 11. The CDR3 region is CSASSPGTDSNQPQHF. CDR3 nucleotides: TGCAGTGCCAGCAGTCCCGGGACAGATAGCAATCAGCCCCAGCATTTT.

In nucleotides, the CDR3 is TGTGCCAGCAGCCAGAGACAGGGTAAGGATCAGCCCCAGCATTTT. As protein: CASSQRQGKDQPQHF. The chain employs TRBV25-1 and TRBJ1-5; TRBD1 matches 7 bases. Germline CDR1 MGHDK, CDR2 SYGVNS. The CDR3 covers 15 residues. J lost 5 bases, V lost 6 bases, and 10 bases had no gene match.

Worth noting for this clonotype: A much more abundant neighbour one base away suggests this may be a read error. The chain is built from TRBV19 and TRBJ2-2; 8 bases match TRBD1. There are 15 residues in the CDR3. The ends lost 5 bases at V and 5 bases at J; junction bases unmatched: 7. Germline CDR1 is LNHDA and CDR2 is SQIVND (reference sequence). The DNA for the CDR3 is TGTGCCAGTAGTGAAAGACAGGGGTGGACCGGGGAGCTGTTTTTT. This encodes CASSERQGWTGELFF.

DNA for the CDR3: TGCAGTTACCTGGACAGGCGGGCCTCTGGAAACACCATATATTTT. This sequence encodes CSYLDRRASGNTIYF. The J gene is TRBJ1-3, the V gene TRBV20-1; TRBD1 agrees at 7 bases. CDR1 and CDR2 (germline): DFQATT, SNEGSKA (reference sequence). The V and J ends lost 8 bases and 0 bases, in that order; junction bases with no gene match: 10. This CDR3 contains 15 residues.

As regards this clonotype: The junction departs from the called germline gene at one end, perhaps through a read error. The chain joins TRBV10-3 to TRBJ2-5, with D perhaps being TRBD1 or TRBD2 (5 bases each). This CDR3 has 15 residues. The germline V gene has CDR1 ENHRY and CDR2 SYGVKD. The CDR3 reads CASSTGDGIQETQYF. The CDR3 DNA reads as TGTGCCAGCAGTACTGGGGACGGAATACAAGAGACCCAGTACTTC.

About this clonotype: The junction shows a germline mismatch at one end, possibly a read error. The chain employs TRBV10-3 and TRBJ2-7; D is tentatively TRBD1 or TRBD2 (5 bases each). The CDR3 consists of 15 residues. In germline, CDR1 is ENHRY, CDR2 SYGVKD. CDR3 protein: CASSPRSGTSYEQYF. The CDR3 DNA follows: TGTGCCAGCAGTCCCCGCTCCGGGACCTCCTACGAGCAGTACTTC.

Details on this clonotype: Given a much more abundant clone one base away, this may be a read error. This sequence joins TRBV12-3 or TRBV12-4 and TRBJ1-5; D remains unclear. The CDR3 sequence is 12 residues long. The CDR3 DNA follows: TGTGCCAGCAGCTTGATGGAGCGGCCCCTGCATTTT. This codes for CASSLMERPLHF.

CDR3 sequence: CASSLTGSSTGELFF. The CDR3, as DNA: TGTGCCAGCAGCTTAACGGGCTCCAGCACCGGGGAGCTGTTTTTT. The chain recombines TRBV7-3 with TRBJ2-2; unclear D gene. This CDR3 is built from 15 residues. Germline values: CDR1 SGHTA, CDR2 FQGTGA. V lost 0 bases and J lost 4, with 9 bases in between.

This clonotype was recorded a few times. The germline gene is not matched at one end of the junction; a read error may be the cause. In DNA form, the CDR3 reads TGTGCCAGCAGTATCACAGGGGGAGGCCAGCCCCAGCATTTT. This sequence encodes CASSITGGGQPQHF. The V gene is TRBV10-3, the J gene TRBJ1-5; 8 positions match TRBD1. Germline loops: CDR1 ENHRY, CDR2 SYGVKD. This CDR3 contains 14 residues.